This TCR beta chain was captured in a study of PD-1 blockade in mismatch repair-deficient tumors. Overall study context: Enrolled about 2013-2017, patients had progressing, pretreated mismatch repair-deficient cancers of 12 to 13 types. Study observations and caveats: Rapid post-treatment expansion, then contraction, generally preceding radiologic response, marked tumor-resident clones.

The table came from immunoSEQ multiplex PCR; TCRdb's copy has only in-frame clones and leaves some out. The table includes about 120,000 clones, around 87% detected once. This CDR3 contains 14 residues. The V and J ends lost 4 bases and 2 bases respectively, with 12 bases between them. CDR1 and CDR2 from the germline V gene are SGHAT and FQNNGV. All patients were mismatch repair deficient, assessed by either PCR or immunohistochemistry. TCRs were sequenced from three patients responding to pembrolizumab. Note on this clone: The antigen remains undetermined.

The V gene is TRBV11-2, the J gene TRBJ2-7; D call uncertain. This sequence was found in an adult with mismatch repair-deficient cancer. Sequenced here: peripheral blood, sampled 44 weeks after starting pembrolizumab. CDR3 sequence (DNA): TGTGCCAGCAGCTCAGACCTGCTCCCCTACGAGCAGTACTTC. Translation gives CASSSDLLPYEQYF.